The 9 T cell receptor beta chains presented below share a single source sample, sequenced in a study of Ad26.COV2.S vaccination and SARS-CoV-2 variants. Treatment defined: approximately 18 received Ad26.COV2.S at low or high dose, single or two shots; several received placebo; per-sample allocation not given. Day 63 after the first injection of vaccine or placebo was the sampling time. Assay used: immunoSEQ multiplex PCR; TCRdb lists only in-frame clones, some missing. The data contain a few hundred thousand clones, about nine tenths of them singletons. The sample consisted of peripheral blood, taken in a trial of Ad26.COV2.S vaccine versus placebo. These receptors were obtained from a person between 18 and 59 years old who received the Ad26.COV2.S COVID-19 vaccine or a placebo.

The gene calls are TRBV19 and TRBJ2-2, with no clear D. This CDR3 has 15 residues. Germline CDR1 is LNHDA and CDR2 is SQIVND (reference sequence). V was shortened by 6 bases and J by 3 bases, with 14 bases between the two germline ends. The CDR3 loop reads CASSRLTVDTGELFF. As DNA, the CDR3 is TGTGCCAGTAGCCGTTTAACCGTAGACACCGGGGAGCTGTTTTTT.

This chain links TRBV18 with TRBJ1-2; 11 bases map to TRBD1. V lost 2 bases, J lost 4 bases, and 0 bases stayed unmatched. The CDR3 spans 14 residues. CDR1 KGHSH and CDR2 LQKENI come from the germline V gene. The CDR3 region has the DNA TGTGCCAGCTCACCAGGGACAGGGGGCTATGGCTACACCTTC. Its protein product is CASSPGTGGYGYTF.

The chain has TRBV6-1 and TRBJ2-1; D is possibly TRBD1 (6 bases). This CDR3 has 15 residues. Deletions cut 1 base from V and 1 base from J, with 8 bases between. Germline CDR1 MNHNS, CDR2 SASEGT. This CDR3 reads CASSEVRGSYNEQFF. CDR3 sequence (DNA): TGTGCCAGCAGTGAAGTCAGGGGTTCCTACAATGAGCAGTTCTTC.

This clone was found many times. The CDR3 sequence: CASSLQGARTEAFF. In nucleotides, the CDR3 is TGTGCCAGCAGCTTACAGGGGGCGAGAACTGAAGCTTTCTTT. This chain links TRBV7-2 with TRBJ1-1; 8 bases align to TRBD1. Losses at the gene ends were 2 bases for V and 5 bases for J; bases not matched to a gene: 4. The length of the CDR3 is 14 residues. Germline CDR1 reads SGHTA; CDR2 reads FQGNSA.

The J gene is TRBJ2-1, the V gene TRBV29-1; D ambiguous. Trimming removed 0 bases from V and 12 bases from J, with 3 bases in between. CDR1 and CDR2 (germline): SQVTM, ANQGSEA. CDR3 length: 9 amino acids. The CDR3 loop is CSVEEGQFF. DNA of the CDR3: TGCAGCGTTGAAGAGGGGCAGTTCTTC.

The CDR3 DNA sequence: TGTGCCAGCAGCACCCGGGACAACTACAATGAGCAGTTCTTC. This sequence encodes CASSTRDNYNEQFF. The chain uses TRBV7-3 and TRBJ2-1; tentative D call: TRBD1 (6 bases). Trimming pared 5 bases from V and 3 bases from J, leaving 11 bases between. The CDR3 is 14 residues long. The V gene's germline CDR1 is SGHTA and CDR2 FQGTGA.

V is TRBV5-1 and J is TRBJ1-4, with D possibly being TRBD1 (5 bases). CDR3 length equals 15 residues. V was cut by 4 bases and J by 5 bases, with 15 bases left in between. Germline assignment: CDR1 SGHRS and CDR2 YFSETQ. The CDR3 is CASSLTTAKNEKLFF. CDR3 sequence (DNA): TGCGCCAGCAGCCTAACGACAGCAAAAAATGAAAAACTGTTTTTT. Complete variable domain (other parts from reference TRBV5-1 and TRBJ1-4): KAGVTQTPRYLIKTRGQQVTLSCSPISGHRSVSWYQQTPGQGLQFLFEYFSETQRNKGNFPGRFSGRQFSNSRSEMNVSTLELGDSALYLCASSLTTAKNEKLFFGSGTQLSVL.

The rearrangement joins TRBV7-3 to TRBJ2-1, with 13 nucleotides matching TRBD2. V was clipped by 5 bases and J by 5 bases; unmatched bases: 15. The CDR3 runs to 19 residues. Germline V gene lookup returns CDR1 SGHTA and CDR2 FQGTGA. The CDR3 DNA follows: TGTGCCAGCAGCCCGAGGACTAGCGGGGGTCTACTGTTTGACAATGAGCAGTTCTTC. It encodes CASSPRTSGGLLFDNEQFF.

The chain combines TRBV6-1 with TRBJ2-3; D is unresolved. Germline V gene data show CDR1 as MNHNS and CDR2 as SASEGT. V shed 2 bases and J shed 6 bases, with 15 bases lying between them. The CDR3 is 15 amino acids. CDR3 DNA sequence: TGTGCCAGCAGTGAACGGACGCAACTCTACGATACGCAGTATTTT. It translates to CASSERTQLYDTQYF.